Sequencing of this T cell receptor beta chain was carried out in a study of CD8+ T cells in alopecia areata. Overall study findings and caveats: While patients received tofacitinib, many expanded lesional clones remained present in scalp and blood. Scalp sample data also include resident alphabeta T cells from normal skin.

As for treatment: oral pan-JAK inhibitor, 5-10 mg twice daily. Alopecia areata patients provided lesional scalp punch biopsies and peripheral blood, both collected for the study. About this clone: What it recognizes is unknown.

cDNA serving as the sequencing template came from extracted, reverse transcribed RNA. Profiling relied on immunoSEQ multiplex PCR, and the TCRdb table lists in-frame clones only, not all of them. The table lists more than 140,000 clones, approximately 90% of them singletons. The TCR sequence derives from a human donor with alopecia areata. The sequencing here drew on CD8+ T cells sorted from blood, taken at week 4, from a patient treated with tofacitinib.

CDR3 sequence (DNA): TGTGCCAGCAGCTTAGCCGTTACGGGAGAGACCCAGTACTTC. It encodes CASSLAVTGETQYF. J is TRBJ2-5 and V is TRBV7-9; D gene unclear. The germline V gene has CDR1 SEHNR and CDR2 FQNEAQ (reference sequence). This CDR3 is 14 amino acids long. Trimming took 0 bases from V and 4 from J, leaving 9 bases between them.